This T cell receptor (beta chain) was retrieved from a study of molecular identifiers for immune sequencing clone quantification. In the study overall: The replicate experiment used RNA from 20,000 or 100,000 naive CD8 cells. This RNA was split into five aliquots, and four of them were sequenced.

Each CDR3 protein gets one entry after TCRdb re-called the PCR reads with MiXCR. The table includes 100,000 or so distinct CDR3 sequences, roughly 38% detected once. It was from around 18,000 to 910,000 sorted cells, with 10%, 30% or 50% RNA, that naive CD8 libraries came. The TCR sequence derives from a human donor in good health. Some libraries in this study had Jurkat cell RNA spiked in. The sample comprised naive CD8+ T cells from blood, with Jurkat cell RNA spiked in. Stated subset: FACS-sorted CD8+CD4-CCR7+CD45RA+ naive T cells.

CDR3 nucleotides: TGTGCCAGCAGCTATACAGGGCCCAATTCACCCCTCCACTTT. Protein: CASSYTGPNSPLHF. This chain uses TRBV14 with TRBJ1-6; D is perhaps TRBD1 (6 bases). CDR1 is SGHDN, CDR2 FVKESK, per germline. The CDR3 sequence is 14 residues long. The V and J ends lost 5 bases and 7 bases respectively, with 12 bases between them.